This is a list of T cell receptor beta chains from one sample in a study of T cell responses to AZD1222 COVID-19 vaccine. TCRdb keeps only in-frame clones here, not all; method: immunoSEQ multiplex PCR. The repertoire has 100,000 to 120,000 clones, about 91% of them found once; the top ten carry about 6.5%. Sample: peripheral blood, taken 28 days after the second AZD1222 dose. These receptors all stem from an adult who received the AZD1222 COVID-19 vaccine. Both conserved end residues are part of each CDR3. Fields, in order: V gene, D gene, clone size, J gene, CDR3 DNA, CDR3 protein. A D gene is named only where the DNA matches it firmly. Only some rows state a clone size, as once, few, many or a class for expanded clones.

TRBV6-1	-	-	TRBJ1-4	TGTGCCAGCAGTGACAGGGGACGGGAAAAACTGTTTTTT	CASSDRGREKLFF
TRBV5-1	TRBD1	-	TRBJ1-1	TGCGCCAGCAGCTTGACCGGGACAGGGGTAAGTCACACTGAAGCTTTCTTT	CASSLTGTGVSHTEAFF
TRBV10-2	-	-	TRBJ2-7	TGCGCCGCCGGAGACAGGCTCTCCTACGAGCAGTACTTC	CAAGDRLSYEQYF
TRBV4-3	-	-	TRBJ2-7	TGCGCCAGCAGCCAAGAGAGCAAGGGTTACTACGAGCAGTACTTC	CASSQESKGYYEQYF
TRBV6-2/TRBV6-3	-	-	TRBJ1-2	TGTGCCAGCAGTTACCCCCTCCCGGAGCCCGATGGCTACACCTTC	CASSYPLPEPDGYTF
TRBV10-3	TRBD2	-	TRBJ2-7	TGTGCCACCATCGGACTAGCGGGGGAGTACGAGCAGTACTTC	CATIGLAGEYEQYF
TRBV3-1/TRBV3-2	TRBD1	-	TRBJ1-2	TGTGCCAGCAGCCAAGAGACAGGGATCTATGGCTACACCTTC	CASSQETGIYGYTF
TRBV19	-	once	TRBJ2-3	TGTGCCAGTAGTATTGGTGACGGCCCGACTAGCACAGATACGCAGTATTTT	CASSIGDGPTSTDTQYF
TRBV7-6	-	once	TRBJ1-1	TGCGCGACCGGGGGGTACGGCACTGAAGCTTTCTTT	CATGGYGTEAFF
TRBV7-9	-	-	TRBJ1-1	TGTGCCAGCACTAAGAAGGGGGGCTGGAGCCCTGAAGCTTTCTTT	CASTKKGGWSPEAFF
TRBV28	-	few	TRBJ1-1	TGTGCCAGCAGTTTGGGGCCCGGGGACACTGAAGCTTTCTTT	CASSLGPGDTEAFF
TRBV6-1	-	-	TRBJ2-5	TGTGCCAGCAGTGAAGAACCTCCCCAGACCCAGTACTTC	CASSEEPPQTQYF
TRBV4-1	TRBD1	-	TRBJ1-5	TGCGCCAGCAGCCAAGGGACAGGGTTAGGGCAGCCCCAGCATTTT	CASSQGTGLGQPQHF
TRBV27	-	-	TRBJ2-7	TGTGCCAGCAGGCGCGCACAGGGATCCTACGAGCAGTACTTC	CASRRAQGSYEQYF
TRBV9	TRBD1	-	TRBJ2-1	TGTGCCAGCTCGGACAGGGGGCCCTACAATGAGCAGTTCTTC	CASSDRGPYNEQFF
TRBV6-1	-	few	TRBJ1-2	TGTGCCAGCAGGGAAACCGGGTCCTTTCTATCTAACTTTGGCTACACCTTC	CASRETGSFLSNFGYTF